The 23 T cell receptor beta chains in this list originate from one sample, sequenced in a study of T cell responses to AZD1222 COVID-19 vaccine (dated by TCRdb to about 2021). The time point label here, explained by the study, means: baseline before first vaccination. The treatment or condition label, read with the paper, signifies: meningococcal conjugate vaccine given as trial control. Library generation was performed with the immunoSEQ multiplex PCR assay. Here the immuneACCESS table is served through TCRdb, limited to in-frame sequences with V and J called. Missing clones are a known gap in these copies; in checked studies unresolved V genes cover under half, and the rest lacks a known reason. The sample records 150,000 or so clones, 88% of which are singletons. Approximately 3.6% of the sample is taken by the ten largest. The sequences come from peripheral blood, collected on day 0 of MenACWY control vaccination. The source of these receptors is an adult in good health.

The gene calls are TRBV30 and TRBJ2-2; D unresolved. Germline CDR1 GTSNPN, CDR2 SVGIG (reference sequence). The CDR3 spans 14 residues. Trimming pared 2 bases from V and 1 base from J, leaving 8 bases between. The CDR3 nucleotides are TGTGCCTGGAGTCCCAACATGAACACCGGGGAGCTGTTTTTT. It codes for CAWSPNMNTGELFF.

This clone was observed a handful of times. This chain connects TRBV6-5 to TRBJ1-2; possibly TRBD1 for D (5 bases). Germline V gene data show CDR1 as MNHEY and CDR2 as SVGAGI. This CDR3 contains 12 residues. The V end lost 8 bases, the J end lost 7 bases, and 14 bases lay between the germline ends. The CDR3 DNA is TGTGCCAGCGGAGGGGCCAAGAGTGGCTACACCTTC. Residues: CASGGAKSGYTF.

This chain joins TRBV5-1 and TRBJ2-1; TRBD2 aligns across 13 bases. Unmatched junction bases numbered 5, after V lost 4 bases and J lost 1 base. The germline V gene encodes CDR1 SGHRS and CDR2 YFSETQ. This CDR3 is 17 amino acids long. The CDR3 DNA reads TGCGCCAGCAGCACGGGACTAGCGGGAAGATCCTACAATGAGCAGTTCTTC. This codes for CASSTGLAGRSYNEQFF.

J is TRBJ2-1 and V is TRBV12-5; a possible D gene is TRBD2 (5 bases). This CDR3 is 16 amino acids long. With 5 bases removed from V and 5 bases from J, the gap between germline ends came to 19 bases. Looked up from germline, CDR1 is LGHNT and CDR2 is FRNRAP. DNA for the CDR3: TGTGCTAGTGGTAACCCCCGAGGGCCTCTGGACAATGAGCAGTTCTTC. Residues: CASGNPRGPLDNEQFF.

The chain couples TRBV20-1 to TRBJ1-4; perhaps TRBD1 as D (5 bases). Germline CDR1 is DFQATT and CDR2 is SNEGSKA (reference sequence). This CDR3 contains 14 residues. Trimming left V 3 bases short and J 8 bases short, with 16 bases between. The CDR3 DNA reads TGCAGTGCTAGTGTGGTAGGGGTACGGGAAAAACTGTTTTTT. Translating it yields CSASVVGVREKLFF.

The rearrangement links TRBV9 to TRBJ1-2; perhaps TRBD1 as D (6 bases). The CDR3 extends over 14 amino acids. The V gene's germline CDR1 is SGDLS and CDR2 YYNGEE. V was cut by 0 bases and J by 8 bases, with 14 bases left in between. CDR3 in amino acids: CASSVGLTGGGYTF. As DNA, the CDR3 is TGTGCCAGCAGCGTAGGTCTGACAGGAGGCGGCTACACCTTC.

The chain combines TRBV24-1 with TRBJ2-1, with D perhaps TRBD1 (7 bases). V lost 9 bases and J lost 0, with 14 bases in between. Germline CDR1 and CDR2: KGHDR and SFDVKD. The length of the CDR3 is 15 residues. The CDR3 sequence is CATGGGTDSYNEQFF. Written as DNA, the CDR3 is TGTGCCACCGGAGGCGGGACAGACTCCTACAATGAGCAGTTCTTC.

The chain combines TRBV9 with TRBJ1-1; D perhaps matches TRBD1 (5 bases). Trimming cost V 1 base and J 4 bases, with 14 bases left between them. Germline values: CDR1 SGDLS, CDR2 YYNGEE. The CDR3 extends over 15 amino acids. The chain's CDR3 is CASSVRGERGTEAFF. The CDR3 coding sequence is TGTGCCAGCAGCGTAAGAGGGGAAAGGGGCACTGAAGCTTTCTTT.

The V and J genes are TRBV6-5 and TRBJ1-1, with 7 bases fitting TRBD1. CDR3 length equals 13 residues. Trimming cost V 2 bases and J 9 bases; bases outside gene matches: 6. Germline V gene data show CDR1 as MNHEY and CDR2 as SVGAGI. The CDR3 region has the DNA TGTGCCAGCAGTTACAAGGGGAGGGGGCAAGCTTTCTTT. Its translation: CASSYKGRGQAFF.

The chain carries TRBV7-3 and TRBJ1-2; D ambiguous. Trimming removed 0 bases at V and 0 bases at J, with 23 bases between. Germline loops: CDR1 SGHTA, CDR2 FQGTGA. This CDR3 is built from 20 residues. The CDR3, as DNA: TGTGCCAGCAGCTTAACCCCCAACAACGCGGCGTGGGCAGCTAACTATGGCTACACCTTC. Protein: CASSLTPNNAAWAANYGYTF.

The rearrangement joins TRBV5-1 to TRBJ2-1; no firm D call. CDR3 length: 14 amino acids. Germline CDR1 is SGHRS and CDR2 is YFSETQ. The V gene lost 8 bases and the J gene lost 10 bases, with 22 bases spanning the gap. Here the CDR3 reads CASHTTPSNDEQFF. In nucleotides, the CDR3 is TGCGCCAGTCATACCACACCCAGCAATGACGAGCAGTTCTTC.

This chain connects TRBV24-1 to TRBJ2-5, with no clear D. The CDR3 runs to 15 residues. Trimming left V 3 bases short and J 4 bases short, with 14 bases between. Germline V lookup: CDR1 KGHDR, CDR2 SFDVKD. The CDR3 spells CATSDPGSQGETQYF. CDR3 bases: TGTGCCACCAGTGATCCCGGCTCCCAAGGAGAGACCCAGTACTTC.

The rearrangement uses TRBV12-3 or TRBV12-4 and TRBJ1-2; TRBD1 might be the D (5 bases). This CDR3 has 13 amino acids. Between the trimmed V and J ends, which lost 1 base and 4 bases, there was a span of 7 bases. This CDR3 reads CASSLEGFYGYTF. DNA for the CDR3: TGTGCCAGCAGTTTAGAGGGGTTCTATGGCTACACCTTC.

The chain joins TRBV5-1 to TRBJ2-5; D perhaps matches TRBD2 (7 bases). Trimming removed 2 bases from V and 5 bases from J, with 13 bases in between. The CDR3 contains 14 residues. Per germline, CDR1 SGHRS and CDR2 YFSETQ. CDR3 residues: CASSLQKGGETQYF. CDR3 coding DNA: TGCGCCAGCAGCTTACAAAAGGGGGGGGAGACCCAGTACTTC.

This chain joins TRBV6-4 and TRBJ2-3; D unresolved. The CDR3 runs 11 residues. The germline CDR1 and CDR2 sequences are MRHNA and SNTAGT. V lost 6 bases to trimming and J lost 2 bases, with 3 bases between them. The CDR3 bases are TGTGCCAGCAGCCTCACAGATACGCAGTATTTT. Translated: CASSLTDTQYF.

This clone was seen once. As DNA, the CDR3 is TGTGCCAGCAGCCCTGAGGGGGACGGTAACACTGAAGCTTTCTTT. Translated: CASSPEGDGNTEAFF. This chain uses TRBV13 with TRBJ1-1; a possible D gene is TRBD1 (6 bases). CDR1 is PRHDT and CDR2 is FYEKMQ in the germline V gene (reference sequence). Trimming took 5 bases from V and 2 from J, leaving 15 bases between them. CDR3 size: 15 residues.

This chain uses TRBV9 with TRBJ2-1; 8 bases align to TRBD2. The germline gives CDR1 SGDLS, CDR2 YYNGEE. V shed 3 bases and J 0 bases; nucleotides not matched to a gene: 5. The CDR3 runs 16 residues. The CDR3 reads CASSARTSISYNEQFF. CDR3 in DNA: TGTGCCAGCAGCGCCCGGACTAGCATCTCCTACAATGAGCAGTTCTTC.

This chain joins TRBV19 and TRBJ1-2; tentatively, D is TRBD1 (6 bases). The CDR3 has 14 amino acids. With 3 bases removed from V and 4 bases from J, the gap between germline ends came to 12 bases. CDR1 is LNHDA, CDR2 SQIVND, per germline (reference sequence). The CDR3 DNA sequence: TGTGCCAGTAGTATGCGCGGACAGCCCTATGGCTACACCTTC. Its protein product is CASSMRGQPYGYTF.

The rearrangement joins TRBV18 to TRBJ2-5; maybe TRBD2 (5 bases). This CDR3 region has 17 residues. Germline V lookup: CDR1 KGHSH, CDR2 LQKENI. The V end lost 6 bases, the J end lost 5 bases, and 25 bases lay between the germline ends. CDR3: CASSTGRGTKAGETQYF. CDR3 nucleotides: TGTGCCAGCTCGACTGGGAGAGGCACCAAGGCCGGGGAGACCCAGTACTTC.

The V gene is TRBV24-1, the J gene TRBJ1-1, with D possibly matching TRBD1 (6 bases). Germline V gene lookup returns CDR1 KGHDR and CDR2 SFDVKD. The germline V and J ends were trimmed by 12 bases and 3 bases, with 13 bases remaining between them. The CDR3 runs 12 residues. The CDR3 DNA reads as TGTGCCGTTTCCCAGGGGCACACTGAAGCTTTCTTT. Protein product: CAVSQGHTEAFF.

The V and J genes are TRBV10-3 and TRBJ2-7, with D maybe TRBD1 (6 bases). This CDR3 region has 13 residues. The V and J ends lost 4 bases and 1 base respectively, with 8 bases between them. The germline V gene has CDR1 ENHRY and CDR2 SYGVKD. The DNA for the CDR3 is TGTGCCATCAGTGTGACAGGATCCTACGAGCAGTACTTC. This sequence encodes CAISVTGSYEQYF.

The V call is TRBV4-1, the J call TRBJ2-1; D might be TRBD1 or TRBD2, each matching 6 bases. The CDR3 extends over 13 amino acids. V was clipped by 4 bases and J by 7 bases, with 11 bases between them. The germline V gene encodes CDR1 MGHRA and CDR2 YSYEKL. CDR3 protein: CASSRWRGNEQFF. The CDR3 DNA is TGCGCCAGCAGCCGCTGGAGGGGGAATGAGCAGTTCTTC.

The V call is TRBV28, the J call TRBJ2-7, with TRBD2 identical over 8 bases. The CDR3 loop spans 14 amino acids. The ends lost 7 bases at V and 2 bases at J; junction bases unmatched: 7. The germline V gene has CDR1 MDHEN and CDR2 SYDVKM. Written as DNA, the CDR3 is TGTGCCAGCAATATAGCGGGGTCAACCTACGAGCAGTACTTC. This gives the protein CASNIAGSTYEQYF.